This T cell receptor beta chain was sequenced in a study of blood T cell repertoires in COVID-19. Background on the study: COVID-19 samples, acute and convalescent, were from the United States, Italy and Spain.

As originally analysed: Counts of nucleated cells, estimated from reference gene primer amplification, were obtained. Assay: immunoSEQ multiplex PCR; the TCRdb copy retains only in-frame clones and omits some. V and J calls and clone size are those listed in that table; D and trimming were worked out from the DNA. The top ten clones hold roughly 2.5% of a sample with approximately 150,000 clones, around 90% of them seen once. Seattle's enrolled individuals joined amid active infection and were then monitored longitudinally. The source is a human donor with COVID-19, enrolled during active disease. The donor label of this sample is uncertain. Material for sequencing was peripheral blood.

The CDR3 loop reads CASSSLGAGGDTQYF. Here the CDR3 DNA reads TGTGCCAGCAGCTCATTAGGGGCGGGAGGAGATACGCAGTATTTT. The chain uses TRBV9 and TRBJ2-3; 8 positions agree with TRBD2. V was pared by 4 bases and J by 5 bases, with 9 bases of the junction left unmatched. From germline, CDR1 is SGDLS and CDR2 YYNGEE. This CDR3 is built from 15 residues.